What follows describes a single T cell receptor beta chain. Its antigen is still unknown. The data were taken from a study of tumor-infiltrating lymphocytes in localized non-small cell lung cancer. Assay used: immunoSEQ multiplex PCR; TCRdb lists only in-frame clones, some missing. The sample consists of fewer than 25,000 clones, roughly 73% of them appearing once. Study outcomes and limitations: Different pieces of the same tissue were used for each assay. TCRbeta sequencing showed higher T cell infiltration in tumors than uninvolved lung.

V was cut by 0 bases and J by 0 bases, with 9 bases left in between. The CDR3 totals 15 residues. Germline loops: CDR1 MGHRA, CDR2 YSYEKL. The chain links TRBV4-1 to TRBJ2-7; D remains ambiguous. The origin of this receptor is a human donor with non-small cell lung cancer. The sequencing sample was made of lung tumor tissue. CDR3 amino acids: CASSQDGMASYEQYF. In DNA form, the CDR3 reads TGCGCCAGCAGCCAAGATGGCATGGCCTCCTACGAGCAGTACTTC.